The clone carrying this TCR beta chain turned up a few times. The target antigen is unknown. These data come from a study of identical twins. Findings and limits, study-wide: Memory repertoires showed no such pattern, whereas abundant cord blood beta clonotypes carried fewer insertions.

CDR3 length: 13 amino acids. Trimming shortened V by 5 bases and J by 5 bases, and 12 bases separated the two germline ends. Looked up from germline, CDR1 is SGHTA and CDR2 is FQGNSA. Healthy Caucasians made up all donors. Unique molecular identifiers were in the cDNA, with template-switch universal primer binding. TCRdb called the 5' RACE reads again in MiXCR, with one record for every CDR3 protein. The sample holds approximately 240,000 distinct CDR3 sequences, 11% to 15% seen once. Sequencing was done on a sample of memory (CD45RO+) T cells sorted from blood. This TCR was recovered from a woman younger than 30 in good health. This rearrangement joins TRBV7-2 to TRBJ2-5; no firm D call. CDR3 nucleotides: TGTGCCAGCAGCCCGAACCGAAGGGAGACCCAGTACTTC. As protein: CASSPNRRETQYF.